A single sample is the source of the 22 T cell receptor beta chains below, sequenced in a study of early T cells in non-severe SARS-CoV-2 infection. A single record per CDR3 protein comes from TCRdb applying MiXCR to the 5' RACE reads. Of around 40,000 distinct CDR3 sequences listed, about 9.9% are singletons. The sample consisted of whole blood. Receptors were obtained from an adult who was a healthcare worker with PCR-confirmed SARS-CoV-2 infection or an uninfected control (not recorded which).

This clonotype was observed a few times. The rearrangement uses TRBV3-1 and TRBJ2-1; no definite D call. The CDR3 runs to 12 residues. V was clipped by 3 bases and J by 12 bases, with 12 bases between them. Germline loops: CDR1 LGHDT, CDR2 YNNKEL (reference sequence). The CDR3 nucleotides read TGTGCCAGCAGCCAGCACCGGGTCCGGCAGTTCTTC. Its translation: CASSQHRVRQFF.

This clonotype came up many times. This sequence joins TRBV29-1 and TRBJ2-3, with 8 positions matching TRBD2. From germline, CDR1 is SQVTM and CDR2 ANQGSEA. The V gene end was trimmed by 8 bases and the J gene end by 5 bases; junction bases not matched to a gene: 9. The CDR3 is 13 amino acids. CDR3 sequence reads: CSTEAGAGDTQYF. The DNA of the CDR3 is TGCAGCACTGAAGCGGGGGCCGGAGATACGCAGTATTTT.

In the case of this clonotype: A read error is possible here, since a much larger clone lies one base away. The chain couples TRBV4-3 to TRBJ2-1; the D gene is possibly TRBD2 (6 bases). The CDR3 length is 13 residues. Germline V lookup: CDR1 LGHNA, CDR2 YSLEER. Trimming took 7 bases from V and 6 from J, leaving 13 bases between them. CDR3 residues: CASNRVSGNEQFF. The CDR3, as DNA: TGCGCCAGCAACCGCGTTAGCGGCAATGAGCAGTTCTTC.

This clonotype was seen at least ten times. The rearrangement uses TRBV7-2 and TRBJ2-5, with TRBD2 matching 7 bases. The CDR3 has 15 amino acids. Germline CDR1 SGHTA, CDR2 FQGNSA. The trim removed 1 base at V and 5 bases at J, leaving 7 bases unmatched. This chain's CDR3 is CASSLGLAPGETQYF. CDR3 in DNA: TGTGCCAGCAGCTTAGGACTAGCCCCGGGGGAGACCCAGTACTTC.

This clonotype occurred a few times. This chain links TRBV6-2 or TRBV6-3 with TRBJ2-1; 8 bases fit TRBD2. Germline loops: CDR1 MNHEY, CDR2 SVGEGT. This CDR3 has 15 amino acids. J lost 4 bases, V lost 8 bases, and 10 bases had no gene match. CDR3 residues: CASRSTGGYYNEQFF. Written as DNA, the CDR3 is TGTGCCAGCCGTTCCACGGGAGGGTATTACAATGAGCAGTTCTTC.

This chain links TRBV14 with TRBJ1-1; D unclear. The CDR3 contains 14 residues. Trimming pared 3 bases from V and 5 bases from J, leaving 13 bases between. Germline V lookup: CDR1 SGHDN, CDR2 FVKESK. In DNA, the CDR3 is TGTGCCAGCAGCCACCAAGAAGGCAGGACTGAAGCTTTCTTT. This sequence encodes CASSHQEGRTEAFF.

This clonotype was seen many times. This chain links TRBV20-1 with TRBJ2-7, with 12 bases aligning to TRBD2. Looked up from germline, CDR1 is DFQATT and CDR2 is SNEGSKA (reference sequence). This CDR3 is 14 amino acids long. The V gene end was trimmed by 6 bases and the J gene end by 3 bases; junction bases not matched to a gene: 6. The CDR3 region is CSAQQTSGSYEQYF. The CDR3 DNA sequence: TGCAGTGCCCAACAGACTAGCGGGAGCTACGAGCAGTACTTC.

The chain recombines TRBV7-2 with TRBJ2-1; 9 bases fit TRBD1. Germline V lookup: CDR1 SGHTA, CDR2 FQGNSA. V shed 2 bases and J 8 bases; nucleotides not matched to a gene: 7. The CDR3 sequence is 15 residues long. CDR3 in amino acids: CASSLWDRAVHEQFF. CDR3 DNA sequence: TGTGCCAGCAGCTTATGGGACAGGGCTGTGCATGAGCAGTTCTTC.

This clonotype was seen repeatedly, ten times or more. The V call is TRBV6-2 or TRBV6-3, the J call TRBJ2-6; D uncertain. Germline loops: CDR1 MNHEY, CDR2 SVGEGT. The CDR3 totals 16 residues. V was pared by 5 bases and J by 2 bases, with 13 bases between. The CDR3, as DNA: TGTGCCAGCAGTAGCCACAGTTCAGCTGGGGCCAACGTCCTGACTTTC. It is translated as CASSSHSSAGANVLTF.

This clonotype was counted between two and nine times. At one end the junction does not follow the germline gene, possibly because of a read error. V and J are TRBV20-1 and TRBJ2-1; D is undetermined. Germline CDR1 is DFQATT and CDR2 is SNEGSKA (reference sequence). The CDR3 spans 12 residues. The CDR3 coding sequence is TGCAGTGCTACTAAGACGGATAATGCGCAGTTCTTC. Its translation: CSATKTDNAQFF.

This clonotype has more than one count but fewer than ten. The chain recombines TRBV3-1 with TRBJ2-7; unclear D gene. The length of the CDR3 is 13 residues. Between the trimmed V and J ends, which lost 5 bases and 6 bases, there was a span of 14 bases. The germline CDR1 and CDR2 sequences are LGHDT and YNNKEL (reference sequence). CDR3 amino acids: CASSFGVGREQYF. As DNA, the CDR3 is TGTGCCAGCAGCTTCGGAGTAGGGCGCGAGCAGTACTTC.

This clonotype came up a few times. V and J are TRBV10-3 and TRBJ1-1; no definite D call. This CDR3 comprises 14 residues. Trimming stripped 0 bases from V and 1 base from J, with 6 bases between. Germline assignment: CDR1 ENHRY and CDR2 SYGVKD. For the CDR3, the DNA is TGTGCCATCAGTGAGTCGGGCCAGAACACTGAAGCTTTCTTT. This sequence encodes CAISESGQNTEAFF.

This clonotype was picked up a small number of times. This chain uses TRBV12-3 or TRBV12-4 with TRBJ2-2; D is perhaps TRBD1 or TRBD2 (6 bases each). V dropped 5 bases and J dropped 6 bases, with 19 bases sitting between them. CDR3 length equals 16 residues. The CDR3 region is CASSKGGNTRAGELFF. The CDR3, as DNA: TGTGCCAGCAGTAAGGGGGGCAATACGCGCGCCGGGGAGCTGTTTTTT.

This clonotype appeared many times. The chain carries TRBV11-2 and TRBJ2-7; 11 bases are a match to TRBD2. Per germline, CDR1 SGHAT and CDR2 FQNNGV. V shed 3 bases and J 5 bases; nucleotides not matched to a gene: 3. CDR3 length equals 14 residues. The CDR3 sequence is CASSFSGRAHEQYF. The CDR3 DNA follows: TGTGCCAGCAGCTTTAGCGGGAGGGCCCACGAGCAGTACTTC.

As concerns this clonotype: Possible read error: a much larger clone is one base away. V gene TRBV2 combines with J gene TRBJ1-1; possibly TRBD1 for D (5 bases). Trimming took off 1 base at V and 6 bases at J, with 18 bases between the two ends. CDR1 and CDR2 from the germline V gene are SNHLY and FYNNEI. The length of the CDR3 is 16 residues. CDR3 sequence reads: CASSEELWGERAEAFF. In DNA form, the CDR3 reads TGTGCCAGCAGTGAAGAGCTTTGGGGGGAACGGGCTGAAGCTTTCTTT. Together with reference TRBV2 and TRBJ1-1, the CDR3 gives the full variable domain: EPEVTQTPSHQVTQMGQEVILRCVPISNHLYFYWYRQILGQKVEFLVSFYNNEISEKSEIFDDQFSVERPDGSNFTLKIRSTKLEDSAMYFCASSEELWGERAEAFFGQGTRLTVV.

Ten or more counts support this clonotype. This chain connects TRBV12-3 or TRBV12-4 to TRBJ2-7; D may be TRBD2 (6 bases). The length of the CDR3 is 12 residues. Trimming stripped 6 bases from V and 4 bases from J, with 10 bases between. CDR3 amino acids: CASSMGGYEQYF. CDR3 sequence (DNA): TGTGCCAGCAGCATGGGAGGATACGAGCAGTACTTC.

This clonotype was counted only a few times. V is TRBV24-1 and J is TRBJ2-3, with D possibly matching TRBD1 (5 bases). The CDR3 runs 11 residues. Trimming left V 10 bases short and J 4 bases short, with 8 bases between. Germline-derived CDR1 and CDR2 are KGHDR and SFDVKD. In DNA, the CDR3 is TGTGCCACAGCAGGGTCAGATACGCAGTATTTT. This encodes CATAGSDTQYF.

This rearrangement joins TRBV5-1 to TRBJ2-7, with 9 bases matching TRBD1. From germline, CDR1 is SGHRS and CDR2 YFSETQ. Trimming at V came to 4 bases and at J to 3 bases, leaving 5 bases not matched to a gene. The CDR3 has 14 residues. The CDR3 sequence: CASSTGQGLYEQYF. As DNA, the CDR3 is TGCGCCAGCAGCACGGGACAGGGCCTCTACGAGCAGTACTTC.

This clonotype was seen repeatedly, ten times or more. The chain links TRBV20-1 to TRBJ1-1, with TRBD1 as a possible D gene (5 bases). In germline, CDR1 is DFQATT, CDR2 SNEGSKA (reference sequence). This CDR3 is built from 10 residues. In DNA, the CDR3 is TGCAGCGCGAGGGGTTCAGTAGCTTTCTTT. Amino acids: CSARGSVAFF.

The rearrangement joins TRBV7-2 to TRBJ2-4; no firm D call. The ends were cut back, 1 base at V and 9 bases at J, with 10 bases in the middle. Looked up from germline, CDR1 is SGHTA and CDR2 is FQGNSA. The length of the CDR3 is 13 residues. Written as DNA, the CDR3 is TGTGCCAGCAGCTTAGATGGAGCAGGCATTCAGTACTTC. Translating it yields CASSLDGAGIQYF. The full variable domain, with the rest looked up from reference TRBV7-2 and TRBJ2-4, is GAGVSQSPSNKVTEKGKDVELRCDPISGHTALYWYRQSLGQGLEFLIYFQGNSAPDKSGLPSDRFSAERTGGSVSTLTIQRTQQEDSAVYLCASSLDGAGIQYFGAGTRLSVL.

CDR3 loop: CASRDGTGTYTGELFF. In DNA form, the CDR3 reads TGTGCCAGCAGAGACGGGACAGGAACCTACACCGGGGAGCTGTTTTTT. The J gene is TRBJ2-2, the V gene TRBV2; 8 bases are shared with TRBD1. This CDR3 has 16 residues. Germline CDR1 reads SNHLY; CDR2 reads FYNNEI. The V segment lost 6 bases and the J segment 3 bases; nucleotides outside the gene matches: 9.

The table lists this clonotype with many counts. The chain combines TRBV19 with TRBJ2-1, with 10 positions matching TRBD2. This CDR3 comprises 17 residues. Unmatched junction bases numbered 7, after V lost 5 bases and J lost 0 bases. Per the germline V gene, CDR1 is LNHDA and CDR2 is SQIVND (reference sequence). CDR3 loop: CASSFRLAGSSYNEQFF. The CDR3 DNA follows: TGTGCCAGTAGTTTCAGACTAGCGGGTAGCTCCTACAATGAGCAGTTCTTC.